A selection of T cell receptor beta chains follows, all from one sample in a study of response to subunit inactivated influenza vaccine. TCRdb ran MiXCR on the RT-PCR reads and lists one entry per CDR3 protein. Found here are roughly 790,000 distinct CDR3 sequences, 21% of them singletons; the top ten hold roughly 10%. The starting material was PBMCs from blood, obtained 5 days after vaccination. These receptors all stem from a man aged 50-60 years who received an inactivated influenza vaccine. Both conserved end residues are part of each CDR3. A D gene is named only where the DNA matches it firmly. Expanded clones are given a class, and other clones once, few, many or no size at all.

NA	TRBJ2-2	15	TRBD2	TRBV20-1	CSAGLAGGRTGELFF	TGCAGTGCAGGACTAGCGGGGGGGCGAACCGGGGAGCTGTTTTTT
NA	TRBJ2-2	16	TRBD1	TRBV12-3/TRBV12-4	CASSLYRGSYTGELFF	TGTGCCAGCAGTTTATACAGGGGAAGCTACACCGGGGAGCTGTTTTTT
NA	TRBJ1-2	15	TRBD1	TRBV3-1	CASSQAGQGARGYTF	TGTGCCAGCAGCCAGGCGGGACAGGGGGCGCGTGGCTACACCTTC
few	TRBJ2-5	15	NA	TRBV3-1	CASSRGTAGQETQYF	TGTGCCAGCAGCCGAGGGACAGCGGGGCAAGAGACCCAGTACTTC
NA	TRBJ1-2	14	NA	TRBV6-5	CASSYSGTRGGYTF	TGTGCCAGCAGTTACTCCGGAACCAGGGGAGGCTACACCTTC
NA	TRBJ2-7	17	TRBD2	TRBV7-9	CASSQGLAGARSYEQYF	TGTGCCAGCAGCCAGGGACTAGCGGGGGCTCGGTCCTACGAGCAGTACTTC
NA	TRBJ1-1	14	NA	TRBV13	CASSPRFPEAEAFF	TGTGCCAGCAGCCCGAGGTTCCCTGAGGCTGAAGCTTTCTTT
few	TRBJ2-7	15	NA	TRBV11-2	CASSLGGTLTYEQYF	TGTGCCAGCAGCTTAGGGGGGACACTTACCTACGAGCAGTACTTC
many	TRBJ2-2	14	NA	TRBV5-1	CASSLYRSSGELFF	TGCGCCAGCAGCTTGTACAGGAGTAGCGGGGAGCTGTTTTTT
few	TRBJ2-7	15	TRBD1	TRBV7-2	CASSSTGTGVDEQYF	TGTGCCAGCAGTTCCACCGGGACAGGGGTCGACGAGCAGTACTTC
many	TRBJ2-7	14	NA	TRBV12-3/TRBV12-4	CASSLRAQRGEQYF	TGTGCCAGCAGTTTGAGGGCTCAACGGGGCGAGCAGTACTTC
NA	TRBJ2-5	13	NA	TRBV27	CASSKVGLETQYF	TGTGCCAGCAGCAAGGTTGGGTTAGAGACCCAGTACTTC
few	TRBJ2-3	15	NA	TRBV7-6	CASSLDVQGGDTQYF	TGTGCCAGCAGCTTAGATGTCCAGGGTGGGGATACGCAGTATTTT
NA	TRBJ2-2	15	NA	TRBV10-1	CASSESKGSTGELFF	TGCGCCAGCAGTGAGTCAAAGGGCTCCACCGGGGAGCTGTTTTTT
few	TRBJ1-1	15	NA	TRBV19	CASSIDSGRAERAFF	TGTGCCAGTAGTATAGACTCGGGTCGGGCGGAGAGAGCTTTCTTT
NA	TRBJ2-3	13	TRBD2	TRBV30	CAWTSGGTDTQYF	TGTGCCTGGACTAGCGGGGGGACAGATACGCAGTATTTT
NA	TRBJ1-2	14	NA	TRBV7-6	CASSSGSGNYGYTF	TGTGCCAGCAGCTCAGGAAGCGGTAACTATGGCTACACCTTC
few	TRBJ2-1	17	TRBD2	TRBV5-1	CASSLASLAGVDNEQFF	TGCGCCAGCAGCTTGGCCTCTCTAGCGGGAGTAGACAATGAGCAGTTCTTC
NA	TRBJ2-2	16	NA	TRBV5-6	CASSWGRLVNTGELFF	TGTGCCAGCAGCTGGGGTCGACTAGTAAACACCGGGGAGCTGTTTTTT
NA	TRBJ2-1	15	TRBD2	TRBV20-1	CSANSGGPLYNEQFF	TGCAGTGCGAATAGCGGGGGACCTCTATACAATGAGCAGTTCTTC
NA	TRBJ2-5	14	NA	TRBV20-1	CGGRFFGKSETQYF	TGCGGGGGAAGGTTCTTCGGAAAGTCGGAGACCCAGTACTTC
few	TRBJ2-1	12	NA	TRBV10-3	CATSSSGSEQFF	TGTGCCACCAGTTCATCCGGGAGTGAGCAGTTCTTC
few	TRBJ2-2	16	TRBD1	TRBV5-1	CASSNQGAPITGELFF	TGCGCCAGCAGCAACCAGGGGGCGCCAATAACCGGGGAGCTGTTTTTT